This passage covers 29 T cell receptor beta chains from one sample sequenced in a study of CXCR3-negative and CXCR3-positive naive CD8 T cells. Overall study findings and caveats: TRB CDR3s of CXCR3-positive naive cells were more hydrophobic than those of CXCR3-negative naive cells.

UMI-labeled 5' RACE yielded the TRB cDNA libraries. Reprocessing the 5' RACE reads, TCRdb reports a single entry for every CDR3 protein and omits DNA. The sample table includes around 130,000 distinct CDR3 sequences. Their antigens remain unidentified. The sample was naive CXCR3+ CD8+ T cells from blood. Subset defined: CD45RO-CCR7+CD27+CD95- naive CD8+ T cells expressing CXCR3 (TNR3+). Every receptor here comes from a human donor in good health. Some clones in this sample may be carry-over from other donors' samples.

The chain carries TRBV9 and TRBJ2-7; TCRdb's D call of TRBD1 is untestable without DNA. CDR3 size: 14 residues. Germline CDR1 SGDLS, CDR2 YYNGEE. The CDR3 sequence is CASSVGDRTYEQYF.

The gene calls are TRBV12-5 and TRBJ2-5; as DNA is missing, the TRBD1 call by TCRdb cannot be tested. CDR1 LGHNT and CDR2 FRNRAP come from the germline V gene. There are 14 residues in the CDR3. CDR3 loop: CASGPVMGQETQYF.

The rearrangement joins TRBV11-2 to TRBJ2-6. Germline values: CDR1 SGHAT, CDR2 FQNNGV. This CDR3 is 14 amino acids long. CDR3 amino acids: CASSLDSGANVLTF. The full variable domain, rest sourced from reference TRBV11-2 and TRBJ2-6, is EAGVAQSPRYKIIEKRQSVAFWCNPISGHATLYWYQQILGQGPKLLIQFQNNGVVDDSQLPKDRFSAERLKGVDSTLKIQPAKLEDSAVYLCASSLDSGANVLTFGAGSRLTVL.

The chain is built from TRBV6-5 and TRBJ1-6; TCRdb picks TRBD1, but there is no DNA to check that call. The CDR3 covers 15 residues. CDR1 MNHEY and CDR2 SVGAGI come from the germline V gene. The chain's CDR3 is CASSYDSGPNSPLHF.

V is TRBV7-2 and J is TRBJ2-7; TCRdb selects TRBD1, and the lack of DNA leaves this call unchecked. The germline CDR1 and CDR2 sequences are SGHTA and FQGNSA. The CDR3 is 15 residues long. The CDR3: CASSLVGQRTYEQYF.

This chain joins TRBV5-4 and TRBJ2-2; TCRdb designates TRBD2, a call that cannot be tested without DNA. The CDR3 sequence is 16 residues long. Germline V gene data show CDR1 as SGHNT and CDR2 as YYREEE (reference sequence). The CDR3 spells CASSHGLAENTGELFF. Complete variable domain (other parts from reference TRBV5-4 and TRBJ2-2): ETGVTQSPTHLIKTRGQQVTLRCSSQSGHNTVSWYQQALGQGPQFIFQYYREEENGRGNFPPRFSGLQFPNYSSELNVNALELDDSALYLCASSHGLAENTGELFFGEGSRLTVL.

The rearrangement links TRBV20-1 to TRBJ1-1. There are 11 residues in the CDR3. The germline V gene has CDR1 DFQATT and CDR2 SNEGSKA (reference sequence). CDR3 sequence reads: CSVVMVTEAFF.

J is TRBJ1-1 and V is TRBV29-1. The CDR3 runs to 13 residues. From germline, CDR1 is SQVTM and CDR2 ANQGSEA. The CDR3 region is CSAPGLGDTEAFF.

The V call is TRBV14, the J call TRBJ2-7. Germline loops: CDR1 SGHDN, CDR2 FVKESK. The CDR3 has 15 residues. The CDR3 sequence: CASSRGQVASYEQYF.

J is TRBJ2-2 and V is TRBV5-6; the TCRdb call, TRBD1, lacks DNA for checking. The germline gives CDR1 SGHDT, CDR2 YYEEEE. The CDR3 consists of 13 residues. CDR3 sequence: CASTSSGDGELFF. The complete variable domain, with remaining parts taken from reference TRBV5-6 and TRBJ2-2, reads DAGVTQSPTHLIKTRGQQVTLRCSPKSGHDTVSWYQQALGQGPQFIFQYYEEEERQRGNFPDRFSGHQFPNYSSELNVNALLLGDSALYLCASTSSGDGELFFGEGSRLTVL.

The V gene is TRBV20-1, the J gene TRBJ1-5. Germline V gene sequence: CDR1 DFQATT, CDR2 SNEGSKA (reference sequence). This CDR3 comprises 14 residues. CDR3 in amino acids: CSARDVTDNQPQHF.

This chain's CDR3 is CASSLYGLSTEAFF. The chain recombines TRBV7-2 with TRBJ1-1. The CDR3 has 14 amino acids. Per germline, CDR1 SGHTA and CDR2 FQGNSA.

The chain employs TRBV5-1 and TRBJ1-2; TCRdb's D call of TRBD1 is untestable without DNA. Germline CDR1 SGHRS, CDR2 YFSETQ. The CDR3 covers 14 residues. CDR3 residues: CASSWTGGNYGYTF.

This chain connects TRBV29-1 to TRBJ2-5; with no DNA, the TCRdb D assignment of TRBD2 cannot be verified. This CDR3 has 16 amino acids. CDR1 and CDR2 from the germline V gene are SQVTM and ANQGSEA. CDR3 region: CSVEDWDPRSQETQYF.

This sequence joins TRBV29-1 and TRBJ2-2. CDR1 is SQVTM and CDR2 is ANQGSEA in the germline V gene. CDR3 length equals 14 residues. The CDR3 is CSVERQVNTGELFF.

J is TRBJ2-2 and V is TRBV7-9; TCRdb's D gene call, TRBD2, goes unchecked for lack of DNA. In germline, CDR1 is SEHNR, CDR2 FQNEAQ (reference sequence). The CDR3 totals 15 residues. This CDR3 is CASSSLAGDAGELFF.

The chain couples TRBV6-5 to TRBJ2-5. Germline V gene data show CDR1 as MNHEY and CDR2 as SVGAGI. The CDR3 is 15 residues long. The CDR3 sequence is CASSYSDRRQETQYF.

The rearrangement uses TRBV13 and TRBJ2-7; TCRdb calls TRBD1, which cannot be checked without DNA. This CDR3 is built from 16 residues. Germline values: CDR1 PRHDT, CDR2 FYEKMQ (reference sequence). The CDR3 loop reads CASSLNEGVSTYEQYF.

The chain uses TRBV19 and TRBJ2-3; TCRdb names TRBD1, which stays unverified in the absence of DNA. The CDR3 extends over 14 amino acids. The V gene's germline CDR1 is LNHDA and CDR2 SQIVND (reference sequence). CDR3: CASTMGGAADTQYF.

This rearrangement joins TRBV29-1 to TRBJ2-1; TCRdb picks TRBD1, but there is no DNA to check that call. The CDR3 contains 13 residues. Germline CDR1 reads SQVTM; CDR2 reads ANQGSEA. The CDR3 spells CSVVTGENTEQFF.

The V gene is TRBV28, the J gene TRBJ1-6; TCRdb returns TRBD1, unconfirmable since there is no DNA. Germline V lookup: CDR1 MDHEN, CDR2 SYDVKM. The CDR3 is 14 residues long. The CDR3 loop reads CASSLSGQNSPLHF. The variable domain in full, completed from reference TRBV28 and TRBJ1-6, reads DVKVTQSSRYLVKRTGEKVFLECVQDMDHENMFWYRQDPGLGLRLIYFSYDVKMKEKGDIPEGYSVSREKKERFSLILESASTNQTSMYLCASSLSGQNSPLHFGNGTRLTVT.

The chain employs TRBV2 and TRBJ2-1; TCRdb names TRBD1, which stays unverified in the absence of DNA. The CDR3 has 15 residues. The germline CDR1 and CDR2 sequences are SNHLY and FYNNEI. This CDR3 reads CASSEVRQGDNEQFF.

This chain links TRBV12-3 or TRBV12-4 with TRBJ2-2; TCRdb names TRBD1, which stays unverified in the absence of DNA. The CDR3 has 15 amino acids. CDR3 region: CASNRGVEGTGELFF.

V usage is TRBV29-1 and J usage is TRBJ2-1; TCRdb outputs TRBD1, but without DNA this stays unchecked. Germline values: CDR1 SQVTM, CDR2 ANQGSEA. The CDR3 has 13 amino acids. The CDR3 sequence is CAGGTGTYNEQFF.

V gene TRBV5-1 combines with J gene TRBJ2-7. The V gene's germline CDR1 is SGHRS and CDR2 YFSETQ. This CDR3 has 13 residues. CDR3 sequence: CASSLVTNYEQYF.

The chain carries TRBV29-1 and TRBJ1-1. In germline, CDR1 is SQVTM, CDR2 ANQGSEA. The CDR3 is 14 residues long. CDR3 sequence: CSVEDLGWNTEAFF. The full variable domain, rest sourced from reference TRBV29-1 and TRBJ1-1, is SAVISQKPSRDICQRGTSLTIQCQVDSQVTMMFWYRQQPGQSLTLIATANQGSEATYESGFVIDKFPISRPNLTFSTLTVSNMSPEDSSIYLCSVEDLGWNTEAFFGQGTRLTVV.

The chain employs TRBV28 and TRBJ2-7; without DNA, the TCRdb call of TRBD1 cannot be checked. CDR1 is MDHEN, CDR2 SYDVKM, per germline. The CDR3 loop spans 14 amino acids. CDR3 amino acids: CASSSTGDPYEQYF.

This sequence joins TRBV6-1 and TRBJ2-1. CDR3 size: 13 residues. CDR1 MNHNS and CDR2 SASEGT come from the germline V gene. CDR3: CASSEELDNEQFF.

The chain combines TRBV5-1 with TRBJ1-2. The germline gives CDR1 SGHRS, CDR2 YFSETQ. There are 15 residues in the CDR3. The CDR3 loop reads CASSQEMAAFDGYTF.